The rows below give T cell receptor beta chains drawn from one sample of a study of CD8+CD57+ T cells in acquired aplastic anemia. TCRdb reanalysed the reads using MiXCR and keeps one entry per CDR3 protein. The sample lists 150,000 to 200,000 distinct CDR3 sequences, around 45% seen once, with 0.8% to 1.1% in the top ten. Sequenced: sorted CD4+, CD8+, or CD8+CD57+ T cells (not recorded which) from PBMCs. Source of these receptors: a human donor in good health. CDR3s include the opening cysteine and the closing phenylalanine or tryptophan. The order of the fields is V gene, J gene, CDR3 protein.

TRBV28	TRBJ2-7	CASSLTQLSGEQYF
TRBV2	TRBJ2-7	CAGNSGRGYEQYF
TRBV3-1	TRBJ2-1	CASSQTSGRDEQFF
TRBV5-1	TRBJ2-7	CASSNPASYEQYF
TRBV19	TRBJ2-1	CASSLAGGSYNEQFF
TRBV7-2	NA	CASSLVTGGLNEQFF
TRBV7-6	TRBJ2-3	CASSPTPGMIDTQYF
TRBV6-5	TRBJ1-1	CASSSAAREAFF
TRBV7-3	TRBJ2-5	CASRGTGTQYF
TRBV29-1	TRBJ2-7	CSAIHSRDRAHEQYF
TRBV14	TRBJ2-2	CASSQGGSFVGELFF
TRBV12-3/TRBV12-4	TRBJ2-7	CASSFFGGSSYEQYF
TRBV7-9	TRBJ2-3	CASSLDTGATDTQYF
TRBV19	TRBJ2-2	CASRPSAGELFF
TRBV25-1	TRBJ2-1	CASRVCSSGKAHNERFF
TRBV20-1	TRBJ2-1	CSARPSSGNSNEQFF
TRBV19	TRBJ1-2	CASSIAGGFNYGYTF
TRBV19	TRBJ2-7	CASRTGPSYEQYF
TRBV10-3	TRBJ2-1	CAISDGTNNEQFF
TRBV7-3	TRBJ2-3	CASSLNLGADTQYF
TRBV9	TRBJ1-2	CASSVMGGGYGYTF
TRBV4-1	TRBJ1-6	CASSQVDSPLHF
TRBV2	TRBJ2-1	CASSKTSGVIYNEQFF
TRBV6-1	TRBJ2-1	CASSSQRDYNEQFF
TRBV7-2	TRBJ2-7	CASSLSDGPQYEQYF
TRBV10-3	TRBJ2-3	CAISVGDRGGGADTQYF
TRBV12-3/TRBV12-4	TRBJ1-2	CASSLGGTGYTF
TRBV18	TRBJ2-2	CASSPQGRELFF
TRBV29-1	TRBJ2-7	CSVVGVDREQYF
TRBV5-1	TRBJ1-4	CASSLGVRMGEKLFF
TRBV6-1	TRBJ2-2	CASSWTGSVGELFF
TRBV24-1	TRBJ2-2	CATSAGTGVDTGELFF
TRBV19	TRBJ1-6	CASSPDRAYNSPLHF
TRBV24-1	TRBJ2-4	CATSDAGSAKNIQYF
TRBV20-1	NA	CSALSGQAIQYF
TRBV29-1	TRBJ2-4	CSVEPGEGDIQYF
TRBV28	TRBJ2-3	CASSPRTDTQYF
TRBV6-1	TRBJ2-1	CASKKAGGLVEQFF
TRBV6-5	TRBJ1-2	CASSLQGNYGYTF
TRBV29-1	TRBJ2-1	CSVAVAGGTNEQFF
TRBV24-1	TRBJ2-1	CATSDRDSSSYNEQFF
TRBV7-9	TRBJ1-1	CASSLSGVNTEAFF
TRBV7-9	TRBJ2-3	CASSPQTSGGPQYF
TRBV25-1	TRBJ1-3	CASSEPEGSKGNAIYF
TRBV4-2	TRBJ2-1	CASSQGGLTSSNEQFF
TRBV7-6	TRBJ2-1	CASSLESYNEQFF
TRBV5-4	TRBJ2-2	CASSPAGRLTGELFF
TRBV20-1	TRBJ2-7	CSARSIHSSSYEQYF
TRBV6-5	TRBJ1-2	CASSYGQAKSVHGYTF
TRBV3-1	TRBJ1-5	CASSQGGQPQHF